A single sample is the source of the 29 T cell receptor beta chains below, sequenced in a study of control samples from healthy donors and cancer patients. Only in-frame clones appear in the TCRdb table, and some are missing; sequencing was by immunoSEQ multiplex PCR. The sample consists of 130,000 or so clones, around nine tenths of them appearing once. Material: blood. Receptors were obtained from a man in his forties in good health.

The gene calls are TRBV1 and TRBJ2-1; TRBD2 was called by the table and not checked on the DNA. TRBV1 is shown as a pseudogene. This CDR3 is built from 16 residues. CDR3 region: CTSSHSLATEGCEQFF. CDR3 nucleotide sequence: TGCACCAGCAGCCATTCATTGGCCACCGAGGGCTGTGAGCAGTTCTTC.

The rearrangement uses TRBV6-2 or TRBV6-3 and TRBJ1-1; D is unclear. Trimming pared 2 bases from V and 4 bases from J, leaving 17 bases between. The CDR3 is made up of 16 amino acids. Looked up from germline, CDR1 is MNHEY and CDR2 is SVGEGT. CDR3 bases: TGTGCCAGCAGTTACGCCCGGGCGTCAATAGGCACTGAAGCTTTCTTT. It is translated as CASSYARASIGTEAFF.

This rearrangement joins TRBV5-1 to TRBJ1-1, with D perhaps TRBD1 (5 bases). This CDR3 contains 15 residues. V lost 1 base to trimming and J lost 10 bases, with 20 bases between them. Per the germline V gene, CDR1 is SGHRS and CDR2 is YFSETQ. CDR3 loop: CASSLRVGAESGAFF. The DNA for the CDR3 is TGCGCCAGCAGCTTGCGAGTCGGGGCGGAGTCAGGAGCTTTCTTT.

The rearrangement joins TRBV6-5 to TRBJ2-5; D is unresolved. The CDR3 totals 13 residues. Germline-derived CDR1 and CDR2 are MNHEY and SVGAGI. The V gene lost 0 bases and the J gene lost 5 bases, with 7 bases spanning the gap. As DNA, the CDR3 is TGTGCCAGCAGTTACTCAAGGGTGGAGACCCAGTACTTC. This translates into CASSYSRVETQYF.

The chain links TRBV14 to TRBJ2-3, with a possible D match to TRBD2 (6 bases). The CDR3 extends over 18 amino acids. Germline V gene sequence: CDR1 SGHDN, CDR2 FVKESK. Deletions cut 3 bases from V and 0 bases from J, with 19 bases between. The CDR3 is CASSQARGRTYSTDTQYF. CDR3 nucleotide sequence: TGTGCCAGCAGCCAGGCCCGGGGGAGGACCTATAGCACAGATACGCAGTATTTT.

This chain uses TRBV7-2 with TRBJ2-3; TRBD2 aligns across 8 bases. V lost 2 bases and J lost 6; bases outside the gene matches: 10. Per germline, CDR1 SGHTA and CDR2 FQGNSA. The CDR3 totals 16 residues. The CDR3 region is CASSLLPSGGMDTQYF. CDR3 DNA sequence: TGTGCCAGCAGCTTACTCCCCAGCGGGGGTATGGATACGCAGTATTTT.

This clone was counted a single time. V gene TRBV4-1 combines with J gene TRBJ1-2; possible D gene TRBD1, 6 bases. Looked up from germline, CDR1 is MGHRA and CDR2 is YSYEKL. The CDR3 is made up of 14 amino acids. Trimming cost V 3 bases and J 4 bases, with 12 bases left between them. CDR3 in amino acids: CASSQTTGVYGYTF. The DNA for the CDR3 is TGCGCCAGCAGCCAGACGACAGGCGTCTATGGCTACACCTTC.

The chain combines TRBV3-1 (or the pseudogene TRBV3-2) with TRBJ2-3; 7 nucleotides agree with TRBD2. V dropped 3 bases and J dropped 0; count of bases not matched to a gene: 3. Per the germline V gene, CDR1 is LGHDT and CDR2 is YNNKEL (reference sequence). The CDR3 has 15 amino acids. The CDR3 reads CASSHPGLSTDTQYF. The CDR3 DNA reads TGTGCCAGCAGCCATCCGGGACTAAGCACAGATACGCAGTATTTT.

The J gene is TRBJ2-2, the V gene TRBV4-1; D is unresolved. The germline V gene encodes CDR1 MGHRA and CDR2 YSYEKL. CDR3 length: 14 residues. Trimming removed 4 bases at V and 4 bases at J, with 10 bases between. The CDR3 here is CASSRQEVTGELFF. The CDR3 DNA follows: TGCGCCAGCAGCCGCCAAGAGGTCACCGGGGAGCTGTTTTTT.

V is TRBV19 and J is TRBJ1-5; D unclear. The CDR3 covers 12 residues. V lost 6 bases and J 10 bases, leaving 13 bases between the germline ends. The germline V gene encodes CDR1 LNHDA and CDR2 SQIVND (reference sequence). The DNA for the CDR3 is TGTGCCAGTAGCCAAATGGGCGGTCCCCAGCATTTT. Residues: CASSQMGGPQHF.

In the case of this clone: The sample contains more than one DNA sequence encoding this CDR3. The chain is built from TRBV12-3 or TRBV12-4 and TRBJ1-2, with D perhaps matching TRBD1 (6 bases). V was trimmed by 2 bases and J by 2 bases, leaving 6 bases between them. The CDR3 consists of 13 residues. The DNA for the CDR3 is TGTGCCAGCAGTTTACAGGGGAACTATGGCTACACCTTC. It codes for CASSLQGNYGYTF.

This chain uses TRBV6-5 with TRBJ2-1; D is tentatively TRBD1 or TRBD2 (6 bases each). Germline V gene lookup returns CDR1 MNHEY and CDR2 SVGAGI. V lost 5 bases, J lost 4 bases, and 15 bases lay in between. This CDR3 spans 15 amino acids. CDR3 bases: TGTGCCAGCAGTCCCCCGGGGGCTTTGTACAATGAGCAGTTCTTC. It codes for CASSPPGALYNEQFF.

The chain recombines TRBV19 with TRBJ1-6, with D perhaps matching TRBD1 (6 bases). Germline V gene lookup returns CDR1 LNHDA and CDR2 SQIVND (reference sequence). V gave up 7 bases and J gave up 1 base, with 11 bases separating them. The CDR3 spans 15 residues. In DNA, the CDR3 is TGTGCCAGTACTCTGGGGGCGTCCTATAATTCACCCCTCCACTTT. Amino acid sequence: CASTLGASYNSPLHF.

J is TRBJ2-2 and V is TRBV5-1; a weak D match, TRBD2 (6 bases). The V end was cut by 0 bases, the J end by 6 bases, with 9 bases between. CDR1 SGHRS and CDR2 YFSETQ come from the germline V gene. This CDR3 region has 14 residues. The CDR3 DNA sequence: TGCGCCAGCAGCTTGGATGGGAGGCCCGGGGAGCTGTTTTTT. Translating gives CASSLDGRPGELFF. The full variable domain, its missing parts supplied by reference TRBV5-1 and TRBJ2-2, is KAGVTQTPRYLIKTRGQQVTLSCSPISGHRSVSWYQQTPGQGLQFLFEYFSETQRNKGNFPGRFSGRQFSNSRSEMNVSTLELGDSALYLCASSLDGRPGELFFGEGSRLTVL.

The chain is built from TRBV30 and TRBJ2-5, with 8 bases matching TRBD1. Germline CDR1 GTSNPN, CDR2 SVGIG (reference sequence). This CDR3 is built from 14 residues. Losses at the gene ends were 3 bases for V and 4 bases for J; bases not matched to a gene: 7. In DNA, the CDR3 is TGTGCCTGGAGCCAGGGGGCGTTGGGAGAGACCCAGTACTTC. This encodes CAWSQGALGETQYF.

This clone was found a few times. This chain uses TRBV28 with TRBJ2-5, with D possibly called TRBD1 or TRBD2 (6 bases each). The CDR3 sequence is 15 residues long. Germline-derived CDR1 and CDR2 are MDHEN and SYDVKM. Trimming stripped 3 bases from V and 5 bases from J, with 16 bases between. CDR3 sequence: CASSFKGGWGETQYF. The DNA for the CDR3 is TGTGCCAGCAGTTTTAAGGGGGGATGGGGGGAGACCCAGTACTTC.

This rearrangement joins TRBV18 to TRBJ1-2, with TRBD1 matching 9 bases. This CDR3 is built from 18 residues. J lost 3 bases, V lost 4 bases, and 15 bases had no gene match. The germline V gene encodes CDR1 KGHSH and CDR2 LQKENI. CDR3 protein: CASSRSRTGDFGDYGYTF. The CDR3 nucleotides are TGTGCCAGCTCACGATCCAGGACAGGGGATTTTGGGGACTATGGCTACACCTTC.

The V and J genes are TRBV7-3 and TRBJ2-3, with D uncertain. This CDR3 is 11 amino acids long. Between the trimmed V and J ends, which lost 2 bases and 8 bases, there was a span of 5 bases. Germline V gene lookup returns CDR1 SGHTA and CDR2 FQGTGA. In DNA form, the CDR3 reads TGTGCCAGCAGCTTAGGCGGTACGCAGTATTTT. It is translated as CASSLGGTQYF. The variable domain in full, completed from reference TRBV7-3 and TRBJ2-3, reads GAGVSQTPSNKVTEKGKYVELRCDPISGHTALYWYRQSLGQGPEFLIYFQGTGAADDSGLPNDRFFAVRPEGSVSTLKIQRTERGDSAVYLCASSLGGTQYFGPGTRLTVL.

This sequence joins TRBV11-2 and TRBJ2-1, with 9 bases that match TRBD2. V shed 4 bases, J shed 4 bases, and the junction held 5 bases outside the gene matches. The V gene's germline CDR1 is SGHAT and CDR2 FQNNGV. The CDR3 extends over 15 amino acids. In nucleotides, the CDR3 is TGTGCCAGCAGCTCGATAGCGGGGGCTTACAATGAGCAGTTCTTC. Its protein product is CASSSIAGAYNEQFF.

The J gene is TRBJ1-2, the V gene TRBV5-1; D might be TRBD1 (6 bases). V was shortened by 2 bases and J by 8 bases, with 19 bases between the two germline ends. This CDR3 has 15 amino acids. Germline V CDR1 and CDR2: SGHRS, YFSETQ. The CDR3: CASSFSLPGATGYTF. As DNA, the CDR3 is TGCGCCAGCAGCTTCTCTCTTCCGGGGGCGACAGGCTACACCTTC.

In its sample, this clone was seen a few times. The chain employs TRBV2 and TRBJ2-7; D unresolved. This CDR3 contains 12 residues. Trimming took off 4 bases at V and 5 bases at J, with 9 bases between the two ends. Germline V gives CDR1 SNHLY, CDR2 FYNNEI. This CDR3 reads CASSVQAHEQYF. CDR3 nucleotides: TGTGCCAGCAGTGTGCAGGCCCACGAGCAGTACTTC.

The chain combines TRBV28 with TRBJ2-5; 9 nucleotides match TRBD1. V gave up 6 bases and J gave up 5 bases; unmatched junction bases: 10. In germline, CDR1 is MDHEN, CDR2 SYDVKM. There are 15 residues in the CDR3. This chain's CDR3 is CASRLQGQGRETQYF. The CDR3 DNA reads as TGTGCCAGCAGACTCCAAGGACAGGGGAGGGAGACCCAGTACTTC. The whole variable domain, remainder taken from reference TRBV28 and TRBJ2-5, is DVKVTQSSRYLVKRTGEKVFLECVQDMDHENMFWYRQDPGLGLRLIYFSYDVKMKEKGDIPEGYSVSREKKERFSLILESASTNQTSMYLCASRLQGQGRETQYFGPGTRLLVL.

The chain uses TRBV5-1 and TRBJ2-5; the D is unclear. The CDR3 is 14 residues long. Per germline, CDR1 SGHRS and CDR2 YFSETQ. V lost 0 bases and J lost 5, with 11 bases in between. The CDR3 DNA is TGCGCCAGCAGCTTGGAAGGGCCCGGGGAGACCCAGTACTTC. Amino acids: CASSLEGPGETQYF.

The chain carries TRBV5-1 and TRBJ2-2; no clear D gene. Trimming pared 4 bases from V and 1 base from J, leaving 14 bases between. Germline CDR1 reads SGHRS; CDR2 reads YFSETQ. The CDR3 has 16 amino acids. The CDR3 DNA follows: TGCGCCAGCAGCCTATGGGAAATCGAGAACACCGGGGAGCTGTTTTTT. Protein product: CASSLWEIENTGELFF.

The chain is built from TRBV7-9 and TRBJ1-6; no reliable D call. Germline V CDR1 and CDR2: SEHNR, FQNEAQ (reference sequence). The CDR3 has 14 amino acids. Between the trimmed V and J ends, which lost 0 bases and 6 bases, there was a span of 6 bases. The CDR3 here is CASSLAAGNSPLHF. The CDR3 nucleotides read TGTGCCAGCAGCTTAGCCGCGGGTAATTCACCCCTCCACTTT.

The rearrangement uses TRBV3-1 (or the pseudogene TRBV3-2) and TRBJ1-6; TRBD1 agrees at 9 bases. Per germline, CDR1 LGHDT and CDR2 YNNKEL (reference sequence). With V trimmed by 3 bases and J by 9 bases, 9 bases remained unmatched. The CDR3 has 16 amino acids. The DNA for the CDR3 is TGTGCCAGCAGCCACCGAACAGGGGGCGCAGGTTCACCCCTCCACTTT. Protein: CASSHRTGGAGSPLHF.

This rearrangement joins TRBV6-5 to TRBJ2-7; D is undetermined. Between the trimmed V and J ends, which lost 2 bases and 4 bases, there was a span of 15 bases. CDR3 length: 15 residues. CDR1 and CDR2 from the germline V gene are MNHEY and SVGAGI. The CDR3 region has the DNA TGTGCCAGCAGTTACGGCTTCGGCAGATCTTACGAGCAGTACTTC. Protein product: CASSYGFGRSYEQYF.

This clone was found a few times. The chain carries TRBV5-6 and TRBJ1-2, with a weak D call TRBD1 (6 bases). Deletions cut 1 base from V and 7 bases from J, with 14 bases between. This CDR3 region has 14 residues. Germline V gene data show CDR1 as SGHDT and CDR2 as YYEEEE. The CDR3 sequence: CASSLWSGGAGYTF. The CDR3 DNA is TGTGCCAGCAGCTTGTGGTCTGGGGGCGCTGGCTACACCTTC.

The genes are TRBV7-2 and TRBJ2-2; D is ambiguous. CDR3 length equals 12 residues. Germline values: CDR1 SGHTA, CDR2 FQGNSA. Trimming stripped 5 bases from V and 4 bases from J, with 5 bases between. The CDR3 DNA reads TGTGCCAGCAGCCGCTTCACCGGGGAGCTGTTTTTT. Translated: CASSRFTGELFF.